One sample yielded the 11 T cell receptor beta chains listed below, sequenced in a study of blood T cell repertoires in COVID-19. Some clones are missing from TCRdb's copy, which holds only in-frame ones; the method was immunoSEQ multiplex PCR. Here the sample spans approximately 65,000 clones, 88% being singletons. Sequencing used peripheral blood. The receptors shown here come from a human donor in a cohort sampled during active COVID-19.

V gene TRBV11-3 combines with J gene TRBJ2-5, with D unresolved. Between the trimmed V and J ends, which lost 5 bases and 2 bases, there was a span of 9 bases. The CDR3 runs 13 residues. Germline CDR1 and CDR2: SGHNT and YENEEA. As DNA, the CDR3 is TGTGCCAGCAGCCGACATTTACAAGAGACCCAGTACTTC. This codes for CASSRHLQETQYF.

This rearrangement joins TRBV6-5 to TRBJ2-7, with 9 bases lining up with TRBD1. CDR1 and CDR2 from the germline V gene are MNHEY and SVGAGI. This CDR3 region has 12 residues. The V gene end was trimmed by 8 bases and the J gene end by 4 bases; junction bases not matched to a gene: 3. The CDR3 nucleotides read TGTGCCAGCGGGGACAGGGCATACGAGCAGTACTTC. Translation gives CASGDRAYEQYF.

The chain combines TRBV28 with TRBJ1-3; 10 positions match TRBD1. There are 18 residues in the CDR3. Germline values: CDR1 MDHEN, CDR2 SYDVKM. With 4 bases clipped from V and 4 bases from J, the junction kept 13 bases outside the gene matches. This chain's CDR3 is CASSSIIGDRGLGNTIYF. In DNA form, the CDR3 reads TGTGCCAGCAGTTCAATTATAGGGGACAGGGGCTTAGGAAACACCATATATTTT.

The chain couples TRBV18 to TRBJ2-2; 12 positions agree with TRBD2. V gave up 3 bases and J gave up 1 base; unmatched junction bases: 15. CDR1 is KGHSH, CDR2 LQKENI, per germline. The CDR3 spans 21 residues. The CDR3 DNA sequence: TGTGCCAGCTCACCCCCGGGACTAGCGGGTGATACCCCCCGGAACACCGGGGAGCTGTTTTTT. Translated, it gives CASSPPGLAGDTPRNTGELFF.

The chain recombines TRBV18 with TRBJ2-7, with 10 bases that match TRBD2. The CDR3 is 16 residues long. J lost 4 bases, V lost 3 bases, and 9 bases had no gene match. Germline loops: CDR1 KGHSH, CDR2 LQKENI. The CDR3 loop reads CASSPPGLADSYEQYF. CDR3 nucleotides: TGTGCCAGCTCACCGCCTGGACTAGCGGATTCTTACGAGCAGTACTTC.

The chain has TRBV6-2 or TRBV6-3 and TRBJ2-1; 12 bases agree with TRBD2. Per germline, CDR1 MNHEY and CDR2 SVGEGT. CDR3 length: 17 residues. Trimming removed 3 bases from V and 1 base from J; junction bases left unmatched: 4. The CDR3 region is CASSYYLAGGSYNEQFF. The DNA for the CDR3 is TGTGCCAGCAGTTATTATCTAGCGGGGGGGTCCTACAATGAGCAGTTCTTC.

This chain joins TRBV18 and TRBJ2-1; the match to TRBD2 covers 15 bases. V gave up 2 bases and J gave up 10 bases; unmatched junction bases: 6. The germline CDR1 and CDR2 sequences are KGHSH and LQKENI. This CDR3 is built from 16 residues. This CDR3 reads CASSPGGTSGGLEQFF. The CDR3 bases are TGTGCCAGCTCACCAGGCGGGACTAGCGGGGGGCTGGAGCAGTTCTTC.

The chain recombines TRBV20-1 with TRBJ2-7; no clear D. V was cut by 5 bases and J by 3 bases, with 8 bases left in between. The germline gives CDR1 DFQATT, CDR2 SNEGSKA (reference sequence). The CDR3 sequence is 11 residues long. The CDR3, as DNA: TGCAGTGCTGCCCCGGGCTACGAGCAGTACTTC. As protein: CSAAPGYEQYF.

Only a few counts were recorded for this clone. This rearrangement joins TRBV15 to TRBJ2-7; TRBD1 agrees at 9 bases. Per the germline V gene, CDR1 is LNHNV and CDR2 is YYDKDF (reference sequence). V was clipped by 2 bases and J by 3 bases; unmatched bases: 5. This CDR3 spans 15 amino acids. CDR3 DNA: TGTGCCACCAGCAGAAGACAGGGGGGATACTACGAGCAGTACTTC. This codes for CATSRRQGGYYEQYF.

The chain links TRBV9 to TRBJ1-2; 9 bases map to TRBD1. The CDR3 runs 15 residues. After removal of 4 bases from V and 4 bases from J, the junction contained 8 bases not matched to a gene. From germline, CDR1 is SGDLS and CDR2 YYNGEE. DNA of the CDR3: TGTGCCAGCAGCCCCCGGACAGGGGCAAGCTATGGCTACACCTTC. It is translated as CASSPRTGASYGYTF.

V and J are TRBV5-4 and TRBJ1-2; possibly TRBD1 for D (6 bases). This CDR3 spans 13 amino acids. Trimming shortened V by 2 bases and J by 4 bases, and 9 bases separated the two germline ends. Per the germline V gene, CDR1 is SGHNT and CDR2 is YYREEE (reference sequence). CDR3 nucleotides: TGTGCCAGCAGCTTCGACAGGAGCTATGGCTACACCTTC. Protein sequence: CASSFDRSYGYTF.